One T cell receptor beta chain is described in this entry. Antigen unknown. This sample is part of a study of T cells after yellow fever vaccination. Overall study findings and caveats: FACS-sorted repertoires could contain abundant clonotypes contaminating from the bulk population. Among all clonotypes, a small share was observed in both CD4 and CD8 compartments. Most primary-vaccination clones reappeared after the booster (about 97% CD4, 88% CD8).

A universal primer site and UMIs were added as TCR cDNA was made by 5'RACE template switching. TCRdb re-called the 5' RACE reads with MiXCR, one entry per CDR3 protein. The sample records fewer than 650,000 distinct CDR3 sequences, roughly 22% being singletons. Germline lookup yields CDR1 MNHEY and CDR2 SVGAGI. The CDR3 sequence is 14 residues long. V was cut by 1 base and J by 2 bases, with 9 bases left in between. The chain links TRBV6-5 to TRBJ2-7; D ambiguous. This material consisted of PBMCs, taken roughly 23 days after the first yellow fever vaccination. The receptor's source is a man younger than 35 who received the YFV17D yellow fever vaccine. The CDR3, as DNA: TGTGCCAGCAGTTACTATGTCGCAGCCTACGAGCAGTACTTC. This gives the protein CASSYYVAAYEQYF.